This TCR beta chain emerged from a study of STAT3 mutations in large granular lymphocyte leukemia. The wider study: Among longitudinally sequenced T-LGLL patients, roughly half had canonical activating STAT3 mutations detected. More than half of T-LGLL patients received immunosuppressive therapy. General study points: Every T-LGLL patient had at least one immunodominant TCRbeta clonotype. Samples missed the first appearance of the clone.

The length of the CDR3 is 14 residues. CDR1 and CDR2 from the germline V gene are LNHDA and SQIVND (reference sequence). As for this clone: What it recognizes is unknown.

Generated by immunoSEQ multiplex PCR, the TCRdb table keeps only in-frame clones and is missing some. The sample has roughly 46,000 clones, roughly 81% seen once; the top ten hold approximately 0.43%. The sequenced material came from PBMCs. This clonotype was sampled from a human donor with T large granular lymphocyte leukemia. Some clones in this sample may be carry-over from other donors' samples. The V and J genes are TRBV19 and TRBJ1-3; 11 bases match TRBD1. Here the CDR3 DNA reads TGTGGGCCGGGACAGGGGGGTCCTGGAAACACCATATATTTT. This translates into CGPGQGGPGNTIYF.